This TCR beta chain is drawn from a study of blood T cell repertoires in COVID-19. Deletions cut 5 bases from V and 10 bases from J, with 8 bases between. This CDR3 spans 11 amino acids. Here immunoSEQ multiplex PCR was the method, and the copy in TCRdb shows in-frame clones only, minus some. The sample lists 120,000 to 150,000 clones; approximately 89% were seen once. This chain uses TRBV12-3 or TRBV12-4 with TRBJ2-2; D gene uncertain. Sample: peripheral blood. The TCR originated in a human donor in a cohort sampled during active COVID-19. The CDR3 sequence: CASSPLKELFF. In nucleotides, the CDR3 is TGTGCCAGCAGTCCTCTTAAGGAGCTGTTTTTT.